The 14 T cell receptor beta chains in this list originate from one sample, sequenced in a study of technical replicates of blood from several donors. The repertoire was sequenced with immunoSEQ multiplex PCR; TCRdb's copy has only in-frame clones and lacks some. The sample yields approximately 70,000 clones, 91% seen once. The sample consisted of T cells isolated from PBMCs. The receptors derive from a human donor in good health. Some clones in this sample may be carry-over from other donors' samples.

The chain employs TRBV30 and TRBJ2-5; 7 bases are shared with TRBD1. Trimming cost V 3 bases and J 0 bases; bases outside gene matches: 4. The CDR3 sequence is 14 residues long. Germline CDR1 reads GTSNPN; CDR2 reads SVGIG (reference sequence). The CDR3 region has the DNA TGTGCCTGGAGCGAGACAGGGTACCAAGAGACCCAGTACTTC. It is translated as CAWSETGYQETQYF.

This clone showed up just a few times. The chain couples TRBV7-2 to TRBJ1-5; a possible D gene is TRBD1 (5 bases). V lost 3 bases, J lost 6 bases, and 12 bases lay in between. The CDR3 length is 14 residues. Germline CDR1 and CDR2: SGHTA and FQGNSA. CDR3 region: CASSFVGQGQPQHF. CDR3 DNA sequence: TGTGCCAGCAGCTTTGTAGGGCAGGGTCAGCCCCAGCATTTT.

V and J are TRBV6-5 and TRBJ1-2, with D perhaps TRBD1 (6 bases). The V gene's germline CDR1 is MNHEY and CDR2 SVGAGI. CDR3 length: 14 amino acids. With 5 bases removed from V and 0 bases from J, the gap between germline ends came to 10 bases. The CDR3 loop is CASSRTVTNYGYTF. The CDR3 DNA sequence: TGTGCCAGCAGTCGGACAGTTACTAACTATGGCTACACCTTC.

This clone was seen a handful of times. The chain has TRBV27 and TRBJ2-7; no reliable D call. Per the germline V gene, CDR1 is MNHEY and CDR2 is SMNVEV (reference sequence). Trimming stripped 5 bases from V and 6 bases from J, with 5 bases between. The CDR3 runs 10 residues. The CDR3 bases are TGTGCCAGCAGTCTTCCCGAGCAGTACTTC. Its translation is CASSLPEQYF.

This chain joins TRBV10-2 and TRBJ2-1; 9 bases line up with TRBD2. The junction had 28 bases not matched to a gene; V was cut back by 11 bases and J by 8 bases. CDR1 is WSHSY, CDR2 SAAADI, per germline. The CDR3 covers 19 residues. The DNA for the CDR3 is TGCGCCGCACTTAGGGGGGCGGGAGGGCCCTTGCCCCTTTTAGATGAGCAGTTCTTC. This translates into CAALRGAGGPLPLLDEQFF.

This chain joins TRBV14 and TRBJ2-1; 13 bases map to TRBD2. Germline values: CDR1 SGHDN, CDR2 FVKESK. Losses at the gene ends were 3 bases for V and 0 bases for J; bases not matched to a gene: 14. This CDR3 is built from 21 residues. The CDR3 sequence is CASSQLFPGTSGKVSYNEQFF. The CDR3, as DNA: TGTGCCAGCAGCCAGCTTTTTCCCGGGACTAGCGGGAAAGTCTCCTACAATGAGCAGTTCTTC.

The chain is built from TRBV28 and TRBJ2-3; a possible D gene is TRBD2 (6 bases). The germline gives CDR1 MDHEN, CDR2 SYDVKM. CDR3 length: 15 amino acids. Trimming took off 3 bases at V and 2 bases at J, with 12 bases between the two ends. The CDR3 spells CASSFRDSSTDTQYF. CDR3 DNA sequence: TGTGCCAGCAGTTTCCGGGACTCCTCCACAGATACGCAGTATTTT.

V is TRBV5-1 and J is TRBJ1-2; 7 nucleotides agree with TRBD1. Trimming took 4 bases from V and 4 from J; bases not matched to a gene: 7. CDR1 SGHRS and CDR2 YFSETQ come from the germline V gene. The CDR3 consists of 14 residues. CDR3 DNA sequence: TGCGCCAGCAGCCCAGACAGGGTTGGCTATGGCTACACCTTC. Translated: CASSPDRVGYGYTF.

The rearrangement uses TRBV19 and TRBJ2-7; 7 bases map to TRBD1. The CDR3 consists of 19 residues. Losses at the gene ends were 1 base for V and 3 bases for J; bases not matched to a gene: 18. Germline CDR1 and CDR2: LNHDA and SQIVND (reference sequence). The CDR3 nucleotides are TGTGCCAGTAGTATAGGGCCCAGGACAGGCCCCACGGTTGTCTACGAGCAGTACTTC. This gives the protein CASSIGPRTGPTVVYEQYF.

The chain links TRBV29-1 to TRBJ2-7; TRBD2 matches at 12 bases. This CDR3 spans 16 amino acids. V lost 4 bases to trimming and J lost 1 base; unmatched junction nucleotides: 8. CDR1 and CDR2 from the germline V gene are SQVTM and ANQGSEA. The CDR3: CSVVSSGRVGSYEQYF. CDR3 bases: TGCAGCGTTGTGTCTAGCGGGAGGGTTGGGTCCTACGAGCAGTACTTC.

The rearrangement joins TRBV10-3 to TRBJ2-1, with TRBD2 matching over 7 bases. Germline CDR1 is ENHRY and CDR2 is SYGVKD. The CDR3 length is 15 residues. The V segment lost 11 bases and the J segment 3 bases; nucleotides outside the gene matches: 13. The CDR3 DNA is TGTGCCCCACAAGCCAAGCGGGACCGCTACAATGAGCAGTTCTTC. Translated: CAPQAKRDRYNEQFF.

The V call is TRBV5-1, the J call TRBJ1-1; a weak D match, TRBD1 (6 bases). Germline V gene lookup returns CDR1 SGHRS and CDR2 YFSETQ. With 4 bases removed from V and 3 bases from J, the gap between germline ends came to 13 bases. The CDR3 totals 14 residues. As DNA, the CDR3 is TGCGCCAGCAGCGCGGGGGGCCTGGACACTGAAGCTTTCTTT. Its translation is CASSAGGLDTEAFF.

This rearrangement joins TRBV9 to TRBJ2-3; maybe TRBD2 (6 bases). With 5 bases removed from V and 1 base from J, the gap between germline ends came to 14 bases. This CDR3 spans 15 amino acids. Per the germline V gene, CDR1 is SGDLS and CDR2 is YYNGEE. CDR3 nucleotides: TGTGCCAGCAGTGAGCTCCCGGGGGGCACAGATACGCAGTATTTT. Protein: CASSELPGGTDTQYF.

The chain employs TRBV10-1 and TRBJ2-7; tentative D call: TRBD1 (5 bases). Germline loops: CDR1 WNHNN, CDR2 SYGVQD (reference sequence). The CDR3 runs 16 residues. The V end was cut by 7 bases, the J end by 2 bases, with 21 bases between. CDR3 in amino acids: CASMDKVEKITYEQYF. The DNA for the CDR3 is TGCGCCAGCATGGACAAGGTCGAAAAGATAACCTACGAGCAGTACTTC.